This T cell receptor (beta chain) was identified during a study of OX40 agonist ivuxolimab in advanced cancers. Study-level information: The patients received ivuxolimab by intravenous route every 2 weeks at 0.01 to 10 mg/kg. Whole-study results and caveats: Antigens targeted by the expanded peripheral T cells were not determined. In the 0.1 to 3.0 mg/kg range, CD4+ and CD8+ blood T cells had expanded clonally by week 6.

This clone was seen only once. Its antigen is still unknown. Excluded were patients having autoimmune disease history or systemic immunosuppression. Sequencing used immunoSEQ multiplex PCR; TCRdb keeps in-frame clones, though not all of them. The sample lists tens of thousands of clones; 83% were seen once. Sequenced material: CD4+ or CD8+ T cells sorted from blood, taken in a trial of the OX40 agonist ivuxolimab. The origin of this receptor is an adult with an advanced solid tumor such as melanoma, head and neck, liver or kidney cancer.

CDR3 in amino acids: CASSARQARGNSPLHF. CDR3 sequence (DNA): TGTGCCAGTAGTGCCCGACAGGCGAGGGGTAATTCACCCCTCCACTTT. J is TRBJ1-6 and V is TRBV19; a possible D gene is TRBD1 (6 bases). The germline V gene has CDR1 LNHDA and CDR2 SQIVND (reference sequence). V was cut by 5 bases and J by 6 bases, with 17 bases left in between. This CDR3 region has 16 residues.